One sample yielded the 7 T cell receptor beta chains listed below, sequenced in a study of blood T cell repertoires in COVID-19. Some clones are missing from TCRdb's copy, which holds only in-frame ones; the method was immunoSEQ multiplex PCR. The sample has some 200,000 clones, approximately 86% seen once. The sequenced sample was PBMCs or T cells enriched from blood (not recorded which). Every receptor here comes from a young man with acute COVID-19.

The chain joins TRBV27 to TRBJ1-6, with 9 bases fitting TRBD1. The CDR3 sequence is 17 residues long. The ends lost 5 bases at V and 5 bases at J; junction bases unmatched: 10. Germline loops: CDR1 MNHEY, CDR2 SMNVEV (reference sequence). The CDR3 reads CASSPRTGALNNSPLHF. Here the CDR3 DNA reads TGTGCCAGCAGTCCACGGACAGGGGCCTTAAATAATTCACCCCTCCACTTT.

This chain uses TRBV29-1 with TRBJ2-3; 7 nucleotides line up with TRBD2. This CDR3 has 15 residues. Germline values: CDR1 SQVTM, CDR2 ANQGSEA. V was clipped by 6 bases and J by 3 bases; unmatched bases: 12. CDR3 sequence reads: CSVPGGGSGTDTQYF. The CDR3 DNA reads TGCAGCGTCCCCGGGGGAGGTAGCGGGACAGATACGCAGTATTTT.

In its sample, this clone was seen once. The CDR3 nucleotides read TGTGCCAGCAGAGGACTAGCGGTCTCCTACAATGAGCAGTTCTTC. Translation: CASRGLAVSYNEQFF. The rearrangement joins TRBV2 to TRBJ2-1, with 10 bases fitting TRBD2. Trimming took 6 bases from V and 0 from J; bases not matched to a gene: 2. Germline V CDR1 and CDR2: SNHLY, FYNNEI. The CDR3 has 15 residues.

V gene TRBV5-6 combines with J gene TRBJ1-2; 7 nucleotides align to TRBD1. The V gene end was trimmed by 1 base and the J gene end by 3 bases; junction bases not matched to a gene: 9. Germline CDR1 is SGHDT and CDR2 is YYEEEE. The CDR3 spans 16 residues. The CDR3 sequence: CASSLILRGRDYGYTF. CDR3 DNA: TGTGCCAGCAGCTTGATACTTAGGGGGCGCGACTATGGCTACACCTTC.

The gene calls are TRBV3-1 (or the pseudogene TRBV3-2) and TRBJ1-6; D remains ambiguous. The V end lost 0 bases, the J end lost 5 bases, and 8 bases lay between the germline ends. The CDR3 extends over 15 amino acids. Germline loops: CDR1 LGHDT, CDR2 YNNKEL (reference sequence). CDR3 bases: TGTGCCAGCAGCCAAGAAATGGCGGATAATTCACCCCTCCACTTT. This translates into CASSQEMADNSPLHF.

V usage is TRBV9 and J usage is TRBJ2-3; 8 bases line up with TRBD1. With V trimmed by 4 bases and J by 2 bases, 6 bases remained unmatched. The CDR3 loop spans 15 amino acids. CDR1 is SGDLS, CDR2 YYNGEE, per germline. The CDR3 DNA reads as TGTGCCAGCAGCCCGACAGGGGAGATCACAGATACGCAGTATTTT. Its translation is CASSPTGEITDTQYF.

This sequence joins TRBV28 and TRBJ2-1; the match to TRBD2 covers 14 bases. CDR3 length: 14 residues. Per the germline V gene, CDR1 is MDHEN and CDR2 is SYDVKM. V trimming: 5 bases; J trimming: 9 bases; junction bases outside the gene matches: 3. CDR3 nucleotides: TGTGCCAGCAGTCCCGGACTAGCGGGGGGTGAGCAGTTCTTC. It codes for CASSPGLAGGEQFF.